This record looks at one T cell receptor (beta chain) sequence and its context. What it binds is unknown. From CD4+ cells came CD45RA+ naive and CD45RA-negative memory subsets. This specimen belongs to a study of shared clonotypes between healthy human individuals. Looking at the study overall: Researchers assigned three CD4 naive, three CD4 memory, two CD8 naive and one CD8 memory plate to each donor. Findings and limits, study-wide: When naive CD4 clonotypes were compared across several donors, about 4.8% were shared. Larger richness was generally estimated for naive than memory subsets.

The CDR3 sequence is 12 residues long. V lost 3 bases to trimming and J lost 5 bases, with 5 bases between them. The V gene's germline CDR1 is LNHDA and CDR2 SQIVND (reference sequence). Profiled with immunoSEQ multiplex PCR; TCRdb holds only in-frame clones, not every one. Of millions of clones listed, more than 90% were seen once; the top ten hold over 0.12%. Material: naive CD4+ T cells sorted from blood. Subset described: CD45RA+ positively selected. The receptor was derived from a man aged 18 to 29 in good health. The chain is built from TRBV19 and TRBJ2-1; D is ambiguous. CDR3 loop: CASSMTDNEQFF. CDR3 in DNA: TGTGCCAGTAGTATGACGGACAATGAGCAGTTCTTC.